The sequence of this T cell receptor (beta chain) was determined in a study of shared clonotypes between healthy human individuals (dated by TCRdb to the early 2020s). Describing the broader study: The cohort included three men and a couple of women between 18 and 49 years of age. For each donor, CD4 naive and CD4 memory were each run on three plates, CD8 naive on two plates, and CD8 memory on one plate. The study deeply sequenced blood TCR repertoires of 5 or 6 healthy adults to estimate repertoire size and the extent of clonotype sharing between individuals. To increase sequencing depth and limit assay-specific biases, different laboratories used diverse techniques to prepare libraries and sequence TCR repertoires. Each donor's leukapheresis produced roughly between roughly 0.85 and 10 billion PBMCs.

Using the deep immunoSEQ assay, TCR CDR3 regions were amplified from genomic DNA by multiplex PCR. Extracted genomic DNA from each cell subset was distributed evenly across all wells of several immunoSEQ 96-well plates, and each plate was treated as a replicate. For sorted subsets, about 200 ng genomic DNA, equal to about 30,000 T cell genomes, was loaded into each replicate PCR. The purified libraries were quantified using a Qubit 3.0 fluorometer, sized with a Bioanalyzer 2100, and then quantified again using the KAPA Library Quantification kit. Every immunoSEQ 96-well plate was sequenced on a separate single-read 150-cycle Illumina NextSeq 550 flow cell. The paper's data handling went like this. Because only junctional sequences without quality scores were contained in the immunoSEQ output, filtering matching that applied to full-length reads could not be performed. To assign V/J genes and CDR3, sequences were annotated using PyIR, a Python wrapper for IgBLAST v1.9, with IMGT germline references. Reads were removed for weak V/J assignments (E-value above 1e-6), missing CDR3, stop codons, out-of-frame junctions, or ambiguous translated residues. V3J clonotypes were defined as sequences sharing an identical inferred V gene, J gene, and CDR3 amino acid sequence. The percentage overlap between two repertoires was calculated by dividing the number of shared unique clonotypes by the size of the smaller repertoire. RTK rarefaction, the Chao1 estimator, and Recon v2.1 estimates of unobserved clonotypes were used to assess repertoire richness. Generation probabilities for all TCRbeta clonotypes obtained by the gDNA method from four donors were computed using OLGA. As stored in TCRdb, this immuneACCESS dataset retains in-frame rearrangements with V and J assigned. A fraction of the clones does not appear; measured against another copy, unresolved V genes explain less than half of the discrepancy, and the remainder lacks a known reason. The DNA was the basis for D and trimming; V, J and clone size are from that table. Here the sample has 550,000 to 650,000 clones; 95% to 96% occur a single time. Of the sample, 0.11% is held by the ten largest clones.

CD8 naive samples were CD45RO-negative cells positively selected for CCR7, giving a CD45RA+CCR7+ population that excluded TemRA cells. The donors were healthy, HIV-negative adults who had no recently reported acute infections or vaccinations. Every donor was a Caucasian adult living in Nashville, Tennessee, USA. Blood was obtained by leukapheresis, after which PBMCs were separated by Ficoll-Histopaque density gradient centrifugation and cryopreserved in liquid nitrogen vapor phase. Analytical flow cytometry was used to check the purity and quantity of each magnetically sorted T cell population. Genomic DNA was isolated from each sorted fraction and quantified by UV absorbance on a Nanodrop 2000c. In the case of this clone: Its binding antigen is unknown. Base qualities were left out, and no much larger clone turns up one base away.

The research as a whole found: Sampling was limited to blood, and TCR repertoires in tissue likely differ from TCR repertoires in blood. Roughly 5.2% of naive CD4, 3.5% of naive CD8, around 2.3% of memory CD4, and 0.35% to 0.4% of memory CD8 clonotypes were shared across a few donors. Naive subsets generally had larger estimated clonotype richness than memory subsets. Pairwise subsampling indicated that sequencing depth was expected to affect the degree of clonotype sharing among donors. Clonotypes shared by all four sorted-subset donors showed higher generation probabilities than non-shared clonotypes. The genetic and exposure-history diversity represented was limited by the small number of donors. Even with the large sequencing depth, rarefaction of the sorted-subset datasets indicated that sequencing was incomplete.

The germline V gene yields MGHRA for CDR1 and YSYEKL for CDR2. Trimming removed 4 bases from V and 3 bases from J, leaving 21 bases between the germline ends. Inclusive of the bounding cysteine and phenylalanine, the CDR3 is 17 residues long. Here the CDR3 DNA is all that survives: 51 bases in frame from base 1. The receptor comes from a woman in her 30s in good health. The rearranged segments are TRBV4-1 and TRBJ2-5; too little of a D gene remains to name it. Sequencing used naive CD8+ T cells sorted from blood. This specimen's cell subset or site label, interpreted: CD45RA+CCR7+. CDR3 loop: CASSPTTQAALKETQYF. The bases are TGCGCCAGCAGCCCCACGACCCAGGCCGCCTTAAAAGAGACCCAGTACTTC.